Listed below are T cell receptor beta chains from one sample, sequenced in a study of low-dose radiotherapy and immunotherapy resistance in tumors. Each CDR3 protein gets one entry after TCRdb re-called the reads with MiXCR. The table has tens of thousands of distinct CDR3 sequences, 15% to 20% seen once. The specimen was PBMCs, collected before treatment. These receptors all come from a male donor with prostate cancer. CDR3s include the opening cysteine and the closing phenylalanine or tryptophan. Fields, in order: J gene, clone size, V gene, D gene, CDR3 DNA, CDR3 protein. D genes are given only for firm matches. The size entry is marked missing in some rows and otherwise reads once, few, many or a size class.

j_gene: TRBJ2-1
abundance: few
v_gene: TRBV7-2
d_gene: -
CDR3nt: TGTGCCAGCAGCTTCATCGGGACGGCATACAATGAGCAGTTCTTC
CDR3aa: CASSFIGTAYNEQFF

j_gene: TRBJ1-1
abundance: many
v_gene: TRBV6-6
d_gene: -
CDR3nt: TGTGCCAGCAGTAAAACTTCAACCGAAGCTTTCTTT
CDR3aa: CASSKTSTEAFF

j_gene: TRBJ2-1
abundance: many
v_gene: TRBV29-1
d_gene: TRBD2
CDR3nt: TGCAGCGCCCCGGGACTAGCGGCCAATGAGCAGTTCTTC
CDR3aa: CSAPGLAANEQFF

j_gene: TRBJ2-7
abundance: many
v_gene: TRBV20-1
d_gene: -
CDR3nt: TGCAGTGCTAGCTCGGGGGATATCTACGAGCAGTACTTC
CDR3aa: CSASSGDIYEQYF

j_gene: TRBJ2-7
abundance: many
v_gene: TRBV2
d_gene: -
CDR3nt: TGTGCCAGCAGTCTGGCCAGGGAGGCGAAGCAGTACTTC
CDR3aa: CASSLAREAKQYF

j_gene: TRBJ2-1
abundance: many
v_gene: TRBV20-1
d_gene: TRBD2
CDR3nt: TGCAGTGCTGATAGCGGGGGGGGGTGGAATGAGCAGTTCTTC
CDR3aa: CSADSGGGWNEQFF

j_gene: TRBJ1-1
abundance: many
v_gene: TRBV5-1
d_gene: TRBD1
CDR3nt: TGCGCCAGCAGCTTAACAGGGGATACTGAAGCTTTCTTT
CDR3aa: CASSLTGDTEAFF

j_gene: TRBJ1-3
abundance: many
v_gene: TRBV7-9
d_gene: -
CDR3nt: TGTGCCAGCAGCTTCGGGACTGGGGAAGCTGGAAACACCATATATTTT
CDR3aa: CASSFGTGEAGNTIYF

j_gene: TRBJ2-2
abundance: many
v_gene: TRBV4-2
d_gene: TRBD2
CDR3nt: TGTGCCAGCAGCCCACTAGCGGGGGGTACCGGGGAGCTGTTTTTT
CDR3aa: CASSPLAGGTGELFF

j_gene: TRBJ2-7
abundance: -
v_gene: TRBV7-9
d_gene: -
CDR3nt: TGTGCCAGCCGCTTTCTTGGAGATTACGAGCAGTACTTC
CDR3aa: CASRFLGDYEQYF

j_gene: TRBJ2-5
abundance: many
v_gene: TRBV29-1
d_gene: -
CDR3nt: TGCAGCGTCGACGGGCAAGAGACCCAGTACTTC
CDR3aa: CSVDGQETQYF

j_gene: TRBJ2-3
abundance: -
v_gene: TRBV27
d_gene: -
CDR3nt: TGTGCCAGCAGTTTCCGACTGGGGGGCACAGATACGCAGTATTTT
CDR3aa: CASSFRLGGTDTQYF

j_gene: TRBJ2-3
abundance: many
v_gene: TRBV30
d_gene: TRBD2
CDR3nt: TGTGCCTGGGGGGGACTAGCGGCGACAGATACGCAGTATTTT
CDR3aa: CAWGGLAATDTQYF

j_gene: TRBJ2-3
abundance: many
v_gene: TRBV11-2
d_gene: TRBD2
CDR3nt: TGTGCCAGCAGGCTTCGGGGGGACACAGATACGCAGTATTTT
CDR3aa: CASRLRGDTDTQYF

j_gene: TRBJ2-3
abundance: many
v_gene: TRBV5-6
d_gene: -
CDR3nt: TGTGCCAGCAGCTCGGACTACCACCCGGGAGATACGCAGTATTTT
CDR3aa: CASSSDYHPGDTQYF

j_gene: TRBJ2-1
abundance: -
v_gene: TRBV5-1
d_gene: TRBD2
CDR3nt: TGCGCCAGCAGCTCCGTAGCGGGACGCTACAATGAGCAGTTCTTC
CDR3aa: CASSSVAGRYNEQFF

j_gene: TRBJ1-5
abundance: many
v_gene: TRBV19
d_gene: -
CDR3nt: TGTGCCAGTAGTATAGAACGGGGTCGAGAATATAGCAATCAGCCCCAGCATTTT
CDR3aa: CASSIERGREYSNQPQHF

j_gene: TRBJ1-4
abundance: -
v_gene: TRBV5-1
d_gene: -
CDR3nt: TGCGCCAGCAGCTTGGTTCCCCTTGGGAATGAAAAACTGTTTTTT
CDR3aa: CASSLVPLGNEKLFF

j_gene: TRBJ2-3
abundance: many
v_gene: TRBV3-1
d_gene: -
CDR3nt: TGTGCCAGCAGCCAGGGAAGTTATAGCACAGATACGCAGTATTTT
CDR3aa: CASSQGSYSTDTQYF

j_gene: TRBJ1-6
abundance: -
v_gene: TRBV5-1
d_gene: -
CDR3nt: TGCGCCAGCAGCTTGGACCCCGGGTTGAGTAATTCACCCCTCCACTTT
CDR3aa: CASSLDPGLSNSPLHF

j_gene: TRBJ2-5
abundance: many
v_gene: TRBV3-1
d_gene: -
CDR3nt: TGTGCCAGCAGCCAAGATCGTAGCGTCGCGACCCAGTACTTC
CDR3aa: CASSQDRSVATQYF

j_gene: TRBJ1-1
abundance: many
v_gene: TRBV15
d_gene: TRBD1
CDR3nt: TGTGCCACCAGCGCTGGGACAGGGGGTGTGGACACTGAAGCTTTCTTT
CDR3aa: CATSAGTGGVDTEAFF

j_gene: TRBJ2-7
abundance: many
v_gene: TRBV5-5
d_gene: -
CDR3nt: TGTGCCAGCAACCCAACCGGGGCCGTCTCCTACGAGCAGTACTTC
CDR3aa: CASNPTGAVSYEQYF

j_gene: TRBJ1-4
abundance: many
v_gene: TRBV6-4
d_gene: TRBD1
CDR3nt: TGTGCCAATAAGTTGCCCAGCCTGACAGGGGGTCTGGGAGAAAAACTGTTTTTT
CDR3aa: CANKLPSLTGGLGEKLFF

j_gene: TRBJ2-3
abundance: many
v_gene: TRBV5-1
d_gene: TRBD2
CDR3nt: TGCGCCAGCAGCTCCCTTAGCGGGGGGACAACAGATACGCAGTATTTT
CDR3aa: CASSSLSGGTTDTQYF

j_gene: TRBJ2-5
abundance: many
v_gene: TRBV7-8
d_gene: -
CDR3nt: TGTGCCAGCAGCTTGCAGGGGAGGGGAGAGACCCAGTACTTC
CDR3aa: CASSLQGRGETQYF

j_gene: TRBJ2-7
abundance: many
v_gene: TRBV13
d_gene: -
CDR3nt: TGTGCCACCAGCAGAGATAAGGGAAATCCCTACGAGCAGTACTTC
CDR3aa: CATSRDKGNPYEQYF

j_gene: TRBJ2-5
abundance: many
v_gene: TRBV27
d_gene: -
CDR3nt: TGTGCCAGCAGTGATCTAGGGGGGGAGACCCAGTACTTC
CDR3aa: CASSDLGGETQYF

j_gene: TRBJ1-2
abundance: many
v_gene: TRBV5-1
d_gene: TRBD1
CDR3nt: TGCGCCAGCAGCTTGGGGACTCCGGGACAGTACTATGGCTACACCTTC
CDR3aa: CASSLGTPGQYYGYTF

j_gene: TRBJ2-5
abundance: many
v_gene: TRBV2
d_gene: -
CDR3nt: TGTGCCAAGGAAGGGGGTAGAGAGACCCAGTACTTC
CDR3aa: CAKEGGRETQYF

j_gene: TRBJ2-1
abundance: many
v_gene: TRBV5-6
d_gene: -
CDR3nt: TGTGCCAGCAGCTTGGACCGACGGGGGGCCCGCTTCAATGAGCAGTTCTTC
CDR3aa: CASSLDRRGARFNEQFF

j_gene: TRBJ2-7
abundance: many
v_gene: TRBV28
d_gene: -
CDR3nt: TGTGCCAGCAAGAGGGGAAGGGGGGGATCCGAGCAGTACTTC
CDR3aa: CASKRGRGGSEQYF

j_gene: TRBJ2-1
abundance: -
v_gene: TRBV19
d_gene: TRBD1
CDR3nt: TGTGCCAGTACCCGGACAGGGGCCGGATATGAGCAGTTCTTC
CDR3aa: CASTRTGAGYEQFF

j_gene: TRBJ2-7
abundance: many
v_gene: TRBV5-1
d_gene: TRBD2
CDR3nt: TGCGCCAGCAGCTTGAGTAGCGGGGGGGCCGAAGAGCAGTACTTC
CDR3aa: CASSLSSGGAEEQYF

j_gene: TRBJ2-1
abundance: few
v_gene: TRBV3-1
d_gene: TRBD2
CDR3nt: TGTGCCAGCAGCCCCAACCTTAGCGGGGGGGCTGGCAATGAGCAGTTCTTC
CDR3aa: CASSPNLSGGAGNEQFF

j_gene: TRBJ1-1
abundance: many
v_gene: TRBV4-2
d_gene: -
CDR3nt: TGTGCCAGCAGCCAAGGGGCGGGGAACACTGAAGCTTTCTTT
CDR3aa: CASSQGAGNTEAFF

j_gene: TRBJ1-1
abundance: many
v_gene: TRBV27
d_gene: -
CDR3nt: TGTGCCAGCAGTTTAGGAGCGGGCGTCACTGAAGCTTTCTTT
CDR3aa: CASSLGAGVTEAFF